Following are 20 T cell receptor beta chains from one sample sequenced in a study of T cell responses to AZD1222 COVID-19 vaccine. The method was immunoSEQ multiplex PCR; TCRdb's version includes in-frame clones alone and lacks a portion of them. The table has some 99,000 clones, roughly nine tenths seen once. This specimen was peripheral blood, taken on day 0 of AZD1222 vaccination. All receptors derive from an adult in good health.

The table lists this clone with a count of one. The chain couples TRBV11-2 to TRBJ2-1; TRBD1 or TRBD2 may be the D gene (6 bases each). Trimming took off 1 base at V and 10 bases at J, with 11 bases between the two ends. This CDR3 contains 13 residues. Germline CDR1 SGHAT, CDR2 FQNNGV. The CDR3 is CASSLGVGGEQFF. The CDR3 DNA sequence: TGTGCCAGCAGCTTAGGGGTAGGGGGGGAGCAGTTCTTC.

The chain links TRBV19 to TRBJ1-5; D is undetermined. V lost 0 bases, J lost 4 bases, and 7 bases lay in between. Germline V gene data show CDR1 as LNHDA and CDR2 as SQIVND (reference sequence). The CDR3 sequence is 14 residues long. CDR3 sequence: CASSIDLENQPQHF. CDR3 sequence (DNA): TGTGCCAGTAGTATAGACCTGGAGAATCAGCCCCAGCATTTT.

The chain recombines TRBV27 with TRBJ1-1; weak D call: TRBD1 (5 bases). From germline, CDR1 is MNHEY and CDR2 SMNVEV (reference sequence). The ends were cut back, 3 bases at V and 11 bases at J, with 22 bases in the middle. This CDR3 has 15 residues. CDR3: CASSFRQGPRGSAFF. The CDR3 region has the DNA TGTGCCAGCAGTTTCCGGCAGGGCCCCCGGGGGAGTGCTTTCTTT.

The rearrangement uses TRBV30 and TRBJ1-2, with 9 bases matching TRBD1. The J segment lost 5 bases and the V segment lost 3 bases, leaving 4 bases of the junction unmatched. There are 13 residues in the CDR3. Germline V lookup: CDR1 GTSNPN, CDR2 SVGIG (reference sequence). The CDR3 loop is CAWRGQGTYGYTF. The CDR3 DNA reads as TGTGCCTGGAGAGGACAGGGGACTTATGGCTACACCTTC. The full variable domain, with the rest looked up from reference TRBV30 and TRBJ1-2, is SQTIHQWPATLVQPVGSPLSLECTVEGTSNPNLYWYRQAAGRGLQLLFYSVGIGQISSEVPQNLSASRPQDRQFILSSKKLLLSDSGFYLCAWRGQGTYGYTFGSGTRLTVV.

The J gene is TRBJ1-1, the V gene TRBV3-1 (or the pseudogene TRBV3-2); no firm D call. Germline loops: CDR1 LGHDT, CDR2 YNNKEL (reference sequence). The CDR3 covers 12 residues. V lost 4 bases and J 5 bases, leaving 8 bases between the germline ends. The CDR3 loop is CASSRPRTEAFF. CDR3 bases: TGTGCCAGCAGCCGACCCCGGACTGAAGCTTTCTTT.

CDR3 nucleotides: TGTGCCAGCAGCCCTCGGGGAGCGGGAGGGTCCTACAATGAGCAGTTCTTC. This sequence encodes CASSPRGAGGSYNEQFF. The chain has TRBV7-9 and TRBJ2-1; 10 bases map to TRBD2. The CDR3 extends over 17 amino acids. The V gene end was trimmed by 5 bases and the J gene end by 1 base; junction bases not matched to a gene: 8. CDR1 and CDR2 (germline): SEHNR, FQNEAQ (reference sequence).

The chain joins TRBV13 to TRBJ1-2; weak D call: TRBD1 (6 bases). CDR3 length: 15 residues. Germline V CDR1 and CDR2: PRHDT, FYEKMQ (reference sequence). Trimming cost V 5 bases and J 9 bases, with 22 bases left between them. CDR3 DNA sequence: TGTGCCAGCAGCCGCAAACAGGGTCAGATGGAAAGCTACACCTTC. Protein: CASSRKQGQMESYTF.

The chain uses TRBV5-1 and TRBJ1-1; 9 bases are shared with TRBD1. The V gene end was trimmed by 3 bases and the J gene end by 5 bases; junction bases not matched to a gene: 5. This CDR3 region has 14 residues. Looked up from germline, CDR1 is SGHRS and CDR2 is YFSETQ. The CDR3 DNA follows: TGCGCCAGCAGCTACCGGGACAGGGATACTGAAGCTTTCTTT. This translates into CASSYRDRDTEAFF.

The rearrangement uses TRBV12-5 and TRBJ2-5; D gene ambiguous. The CDR3 runs 16 residues. Trimming pared 3 bases from V and 5 bases from J, leaving 19 bases between. Germline V lookup: CDR1 LGHNT, CDR2 FRNRAP. The CDR3: CASGFRDLTGRETQYF. The DNA of the CDR3 is TGTGCTAGTGGTTTCCGCGACCTCACGGGCAGGGAGACCCAGTACTTC.

The chain recombines TRBV19 with TRBJ2-1, with TRBD2 matching over 10 bases. V was clipped by 5 bases and J by 5 bases; unmatched bases: 3. CDR1 LNHDA and CDR2 SQIVND come from the germline V gene (reference sequence). The CDR3 is made up of 14 amino acids. CDR3 bases: TGTGCCAGTAGTCCCACTAGCGGGGACAATGAGCAGTTCTTC. Translating gives CASSPTSGDNEQFF.

This chain uses TRBV28 with TRBJ1-1; TRBD1 might be the D (5 bases). Germline CDR1 is MDHEN and CDR2 is SYDVKM. Deletions cut 2 bases from V and 6 bases from J, with 16 bases between. The CDR3 has 15 amino acids. CDR3 in amino acids: CASSLLWQGKAEAFF. CDR3 nucleotide sequence: TGTGCCAGCAGTTTACTCTGGCAGGGTAAGGCTGAAGCTTTCTTT.

The genes are TRBV12-3 or TRBV12-4 and TRBJ2-1; no reliable D call. Trimming shortened V by 1 base and J by 8 bases, and 6 bases separated the two germline ends. This CDR3 region has 12 residues. The CDR3 nucleotides read TGTGCCAGCAGTTTAGGGTGGGATGAGCAGTTCTTC. It is translated as CASSLGWDEQFF.

V and J are TRBV29-1 and TRBJ2-1; 7 nucleotides agree with TRBD2. CDR3 length: 13 amino acids. Germline V lookup: CDR1 SQVTM, CDR2 ANQGSEA. V was clipped by 4 bases and J by 6 bases; unmatched bases: 6. CDR3 in DNA: TGCAGCGTTGGGGCGGGGGAAACCAATGAGCAGTTCTTC. Translation: CSVGAGETNEQFF.

This clone was seen once. The J gene is TRBJ1-1, the V gene TRBV20-1; D not resolved. The germline V gene encodes CDR1 DFQATT and CDR2 SNEGSKA (reference sequence). The CDR3 has 11 residues. CDR3 residues: CSSRRQTEAFF. The CDR3 coding sequence is TGCAGCTCAAGGAGGCAAACTGAAGCTTTCTTT.

The chain links TRBV19 to TRBJ1-5; D remains unclear. CDR3 length equals 13 residues. Germline V gene lookup returns CDR1 LNHDA and CDR2 SQIVND (reference sequence). Between the trimmed V and J ends, which lost 8 bases and 6 bases, there was a span of 14 bases. The CDR3 DNA is TGTGCCAGTGTGGGAGGGAAGTTTCAGCCCCAGCATTTT. Encoded protein: CASVGGKFQPQHF.

V is TRBV29-1 and J is TRBJ1-5; 9 positions match TRBD1. CDR3 length: 13 residues. Germline CDR1 reads SQVTM; CDR2 reads ANQGSEA. The J segment lost 6 bases and the V segment lost 4 bases, leaving 4 bases of the junction unmatched. The CDR3 DNA follows: TGCAGCGTTGCGGGGGACAGGGCTCAGCCCCAGCATTTT. This encodes CSVAGDRAQPQHF.

The chain uses TRBV6-5 and TRBJ2-3; 7 bases map to TRBD2. The germline V gene encodes CDR1 MNHEY and CDR2 SVGAGI. V lost 8 bases and J lost 3; bases outside the gene matches: 8. There are 14 residues in the CDR3. CDR3 in DNA: TGTGCCAGCCTTTTGGGAGGGAAGACAGATACGCAGTATTTT. It encodes CASLLGGKTDTQYF.

The CDR3 loop reads CATSREVSYGYTF. CDR3 DNA sequence: TGTGCCACCAGCAGAGAGGTTTCCTATGGCTACACCTTC. The rearrangement uses TRBV15 and TRBJ1-2; no clear D gene. The CDR3 loop spans 13 amino acids. CDR1 is LNHNV, CDR2 YYDKDF, per germline (reference sequence). With 0 bases removed from V and 4 bases from J, the gap between germline ends came to 6 bases.

The rearrangement links TRBV19 to TRBJ1-2; TRBD1 might be the D (6 bases). This CDR3 has 15 amino acids. V shed 4 bases and J shed 2 bases, with 14 bases lying between them. The germline V gene encodes CDR1 LNHDA and CDR2 SQIVND (reference sequence). The CDR3: CASSRGNRVNYGYTF. CDR3 DNA sequence: TGTGCCAGTAGTAGGGGAAACAGGGTCAACTATGGCTACACCTTC. The full variable domain, in which reference TRBV19 and TRBJ1-2 provide the parts outside the CDR3, is DGGITQSPKYLFRKEGQNVTLSCEQNLNHDAMYWYRQDPGQGLRLIYYSQIVNDFQKGDIAEGYSVSREKKESFPLTVTSAQKNPTAFYLCASSRGNRVNYGYTFGSGTRLTVV.

The J gene is TRBJ2-5, the V gene TRBV15; D call uncertain. V shed 1 base and J shed 3 bases, with 9 bases lying between them. Germline V gene data show CDR1 as LNHNV and CDR2 as YYDKDF (reference sequence). This CDR3 spans 14 amino acids. The CDR3 DNA sequence: TGTGCCACCAGCAGAGCTTCGCTGGAAGAGACCCAGTACTTC. Its translation: CATSRASLEETQYF.